This T cell receptor beta chain was sequenced in a study of shared clonotypes between healthy human individuals. Sorted-subset replicate PCR reactions contained roughly 190 ng DNA, corresponding to tens of thousands of T cell genomes. Assay: immunoSEQ multiplex PCR; the TCRdb copy retains only in-frame clones and omits some. There are 950,000 to 1,100,000 clones in the sample; about 75% occur only once, and 1.4% to 1.5% lies in the top ten. V lost 0 bases, J lost 10 bases, and 24 bases lay in between. CDR3 length: 17 residues. CDR1 and CDR2 (germline): SGHKS, YYEKEE (reference sequence). This receptor was taken from a man younger than 35 in good health. Sequenced input: memory CD4+ T cells sorted from blood. Documented subset: CD45RA-negative fraction. The rearrangement joins TRBV5-5 to TRBJ2-3; perhaps TRBD2 as D (6 bases). CDR3 DNA: TGTGCCAGCAGCTTGGATTTCAGGGAGCTAGGAGGGAGGTCGCAGTATTTT. Protein: CASSLDFRELGGRSQYF.